The 15 T cell receptor beta chains given below trace back to one sample, sequenced in a study of radiation and T cells in renal cell carcinoma. Using immunoSEQ multiplex PCR, the repertoire was profiled, and TCRdb retains in-frame clones only, with some absent. The table has 120,000 or so clones, 85% to 90% seen once; the top ten hold approximately 6%. Regarding time point: blood 2 weeks post-SBRT. Treatment here: 15 Gy SBRT to primary tumor, nephrectomy 4 weeks later. The source material was blood, sampled from a patient whose treatment included radiotherapy and nephrectomy. The receptors derive from a woman in her 70s with renal cell carcinoma.

V and J are TRBV5-1 and TRBJ1-4; 7 bases align to TRBD1. CDR3 length: 15 residues. Germline assignment: CDR1 SGHRS and CDR2 YFSETQ. V lost 3 bases, J lost 7 bases, and 9 bases stayed unmatched. In DNA form, the CDR3 reads TGCGCCAGCAGCTCCGAGACAGGGATCCCTGAAAAACTGTTTTTT. It is translated as CASSSETGIPEKLFF.

The chain carries TRBV6-1 and TRBJ2-4, with D possibly TRBD2 on 7 matching bases. The V end lost 0 bases, the J end lost 7 bases, and 13 bases lay between the germline ends. CDR3 size: 15 residues. Per germline, CDR1 MNHNS and CDR2 SASEGT. This CDR3 reads CASSEAEGRGNIQYF. CDR3 in DNA: TGTGCCAGCAGTGAAGCGGAGGGGAGGGGGAACATTCAGTACTTC.

This sequence joins TRBV7-6 and TRBJ2-7; D is perhaps TRBD1 (6 bases). The CDR3 is made up of 14 amino acids. In germline, CDR1 is SGHVS, CDR2 FNYEAQ. The V gene lost 1 base and the J gene lost 3 bases, with 10 bases spanning the gap. The CDR3 loop reads CASSLGTAFYEQYF. CDR3 in DNA: TGTGCCAGCAGCTTAGGGACAGCATTCTACGAGCAGTACTTC. Combining the CDR3 with reference TRBV7-6 and TRBJ2-7 gives the whole variable domain GAGVSQSPRYKVTKRGQDVALRCDPISGHVSLYWYRQALGQGPEFLTYFNYEAQQDKSGLPNDRFSAERPEGSISTLTIQRTEQRDSAMYRCASSLGTAFYEQYFGPGTRLTVT.

The chain couples TRBV7-2 to TRBJ1-6; 8 bases fit TRBD1. Germline V CDR1 and CDR2: SGHTA, FQGNSA. Trimming at V came to 0 bases and at J to 14 bases, leaving 0 bases not matched to a gene. CDR3 length equals 12 residues. The CDR3: CASSLAGQALHF. The DNA for the CDR3 is TGTGCCAGCAGCTTAGCGGGACAGGCCCTCCACTTT.

This clone was seen only once. The chain carries TRBV23-1 and TRBJ1-2, with TRBD1 as a possible D gene (5 bases). TRBV23-1 is given ORF status, its function remaining uncertain. This CDR3 contains 14 residues. Trimming cost V 2 bases and J 4 bases, with 11 bases left between them. This CDR3 is CASSQPGTSYGYTF. The CDR3 DNA reads as TGCGCCAGCAGTCAACCTGGGACTTCCTATGGCTACACCTTC.

The rearrangement joins TRBV7-8 to TRBJ2-2, with D perhaps TRBD2 (6 bases). Looked up from germline, CDR1 is SGHVS and CDR2 is FQNEAQ. Trimming removed 6 bases from V and 0 bases from J, with 11 bases in between. CDR3 length equals 15 residues. CDR3 in DNA: TGTGCCAGCAGACCGGGACTCACGAACACCGGGGAGCTGTTTTTT. Its protein is CASRPGLTNTGELFF.

The chain is built from TRBV7-2 and TRBJ2-5; TRBD1 matches at 7 bases. Germline loops: CDR1 SGHTA, CDR2 FQGNSA. The CDR3 has 13 residues. Losses at the gene ends were 5 bases for V and 5 bases for J; bases not matched to a gene: 5. The CDR3 here is CASSLGQAETQYF. The CDR3 DNA sequence: TGTGCCAGCAGCCTTGGACAGGCGGAGACCCAGTACTTC.

CDR3 nucleotides: TGTGCCAGCAGCGTAGCTGGGACAGGGAGTCCGCCCCTCCACTTT. Translating gives CASSVAGTGSPPLHF. The chain has TRBV9 and TRBJ1-6, with 9 bases aligning to TRBD1. In germline, CDR1 is SGDLS, CDR2 YYNGEE. The CDR3 loop spans 15 amino acids. Trimming took 0 bases from V and 13 from J; bases not matched to a gene: 8. The whole variable domain, remainder taken from reference TRBV9 and TRBJ1-6, is DSGVTQTPKHLITATGQRVTLRCSPRSGDLSVYWYQQSLDQGLQFLIQYYNGEERAKGNILERFSAQQFPDLHSELNLSSLELGDSALYFCASSVAGTGSPPLHFGNGTRLTVT.

V is TRBV28 and J is TRBJ1-5; 9 positions match TRBD1. The CDR3 runs to 14 residues. The trim removed 4 bases at V and 7 bases at J, leaving 5 bases unmatched. Per the germline V gene, CDR1 is MDHEN and CDR2 is SYDVKM. CDR3 sequence: CASSSGQGGQPQHF. The CDR3 DNA sequence: TGTGCCAGCAGTTCGGGACAGGGAGGCCAGCCCCAGCATTTT.

V gene TRBV5-6 combines with J gene TRBJ1-6; D possibly corresponds to TRBD1 (5 bases). Germline CDR1 SGHDT, CDR2 YYEEEE. V was shortened by 1 base and J by 8 bases, with 10 bases between the two germline ends. The CDR3 contains 14 residues. CDR3 residues: CASSLSGGDSPLHF. The CDR3 coding sequence is TGTGCCAGCAGCTTGTCGGGGGGGGATTCACCCCTCCACTTT.

This clone was seen once. V and J are TRBV18 and TRBJ2-7; possible D gene TRBD2, 6 bases. There are 16 residues in the CDR3. In germline, CDR1 is KGHSH, CDR2 LQKENI. Trimming shortened V by 6 bases and J by 0 bases, and 18 bases separated the two germline ends. CDR3 nucleotide sequence: TGTGCCAGCTCCCCCCGTTCGGTGGGGGGCTCCTACGAGCAGTACTTC. Its translation: CASSPRSVGGSYEQYF.

This clone has only one observation. The CDR3 DNA follows: TGTGCCAGCAGCTTAGGAGGTGGGGGGCGGACCCCTGAAGCTTTCTTT. Encoded protein: CASSLGGGGRTPEAFF. The V call is TRBV11-3, the J call TRBJ1-1; D possibly corresponds to TRBD1 (6 bases). Trimming shortened V by 1 base and J by 6 bases, and 18 bases separated the two germline ends. CDR3 length equals 16 residues. CDR1 and CDR2 (germline): SGHNT, YENEEA.

The gene calls are TRBV9 and TRBJ1-1; D ambiguous. The CDR3 is 14 amino acids. Germline values: CDR1 SGDLS, CDR2 YYNGEE. Trimming pared 3 bases from V and 4 bases from J, leaving 13 bases between. The CDR3 region has the DNA TGTGCCAGCAGCGGGGATGAGTTTATCACTGAAGCTTTCTTT. It encodes CASSGDEFITEAFF.

The chain combines TRBV11-2 with TRBJ2-1; D not certain. Germline V gene data show CDR1 as SGHAT and CDR2 as FQNNGV. CDR3 length: 14 amino acids. The ends were cut back, 8 bases at V and 7 bases at J, with 18 bases in the middle. CDR3 nucleotides: TGTGCCAGCGGACCGGGCTCCAGCTGGAATGAGCAGTTCTTC. Its translation: CASGPGSSWNEQFF.

The rearrangement links TRBV5-1 to TRBJ1-1; weak D call: TRBD1 (6 bases). V lost 7 bases, J lost 0 bases, and 10 bases lay in between. The CDR3 runs 13 residues. In germline, CDR1 is SGHRS, CDR2 YFSETQ. The CDR3 protein is CASGRDMNTEAFF. DNA for the CDR3: TGCGCCAGCGGACGGGACATGAACACTGAAGCTTTCTTT.